These T cell receptor beta chains were read from a single sample in a study of blood T cell repertoires in COVID-19. This table comes from immunoSEQ multiplex PCR, and its TCRdb copy is limited to in-frame clones, with some not included. The sample carries a few hundred thousand clones, about 87% recorded once. The specimen sequenced was peripheral blood. Receptors originate from a woman aged 45-60 years who had recovered from COVID-19. Each CDR3 is given with its conserved first and last residue. The order of the fields is V gene, clone size, D gene, J gene, CDR3 protein, CDR3 DNA. D genes are given only for firm matches. Part of the rows lack a size; the others show once, few, many or a class for expanded clones.

TRBV18	.	.	TRBJ1-1	CASSPGLLNTEAFF	TGTGCCAGCTCACCGGGGCTGCTGAACACTGAAGCTTTCTTT
TRBV19	.	TRBD1	TRBJ1-6	CASSIQGAGSPLHF	TGTGCCAGTAGTATACAGGGGGCTGGTTCACCCCTCCACTTT
TRBV5-4	few	.	TRBJ1-1	CASSRPGAMNTEAFF	TGTGCCAGCAGCCGCCCAGGGGCCATGAACACTGAAGCTTTCTTT
TRBV6-4	.	TRBD2	TRBJ2-3	CASSETSGHTQYF	TGTGCCAGCAGTGAGACTAGCGGTCATACGCAGTATTTT
TRBV6-5	.	.	TRBJ2-5	CASILTVRETQYF	TGTGCCAGTATCCTAACCGTCCGAGAGACCCAGTACTTC
TRBV11-3	.	.	TRBJ1-3	CASSLGGTRGSGNTIYF	TGTGCCAGCAGCTTAGGGGGCACCAGGGGCTCTGGAAACACCATATATTTT
TRBV30	.	.	TRBJ1-5	CAWSATDLNQPQHF	TGTGCCTGGAGTGCCACAGACCTCAATCAGCCCCAGCATTTT
TRBV27	once	.	TRBJ2-2	CASSLRGSLGTGELFF	TGTGCCAGCAGTTTACGGGGGAGCTTGGGCACCGGGGAGCTGTTTTTT
TRBV30	.	.	TRBJ1-4	CAWRSSATNEKLFF	TGTGCCTGGAGGAGCTCCGCAACTAATGAAAAACTGTTTTTT
TRBV11-2	.	.	TRBJ1-5	CASSLLEVGEGNQPQHF	TGTGCCAGCAGCTTACTTGAGGTAGGGGAAGGCAATCAGCCCCAGCATTTT
TRBV18	.	.	TRBJ1-2	CASSPEADYGYTF	TGTGCCAGCTCACCAGAGGCCGACTATGGCTACACCTTC
TRBV4-3	.	.	TRBJ1-6	CASSQQAGYNSPLHF	TGCGCCAGCAGCCAGCAAGCCGGGTATAATTCACCCCTCCACTTT
TRBV28	once	TRBD1	TRBJ1-1	CASTSGRGRTEAFF	TGTGCCAGCACCTCAGGCAGGGGGCGTACTGAAGCTTTCTTT
TRBV3-1/TRBV3-2	.	.	TRBJ1-4	CASSQDIRDSGTYNEKLFF	TGTGCCAGCAGCCAAGATATCCGGGACTCCGGAACATACAATGAAAAACTGTTTTTT
TRBV9	few	.	TRBJ2-7	CASSVGGISYEQYF	TGTGCCAGCAGCGTCGGCGGGATCTCCTACGAGCAGTACTTC
TRBV28	.	.	TRBJ1-5	CASTMGRSNQPQHF	TGTGCCAGCACCATGGGGAGGAGCAATCAGCCCCAGCATTTT
TRBV10-3	.	.	TRBJ1-1	CAINRGQNTEAFF	TGTGCCATCAACCGGGGACAGAACACTGAAGCTTTCTTT
TRBV18	.	.	TRBJ1-2	CASSPSGTPNYGYTF	TGTGCCAGCTCACCCAGCGGTACCCCCAACTATGGCTACACCTTC
TRBV7-6	.	TRBD1	TRBJ2-3	CASSLSGGASTDTQYF	TGTGCCAGCAGCTTATCAGGGGGCGCAAGCACAGATACGCAGTATTTT
TRBV9	.	.	TRBJ2-2	CASSPRSGANTGELFF	TGTGCCAGCAGCCCAAGGTCAGGGGCGAACACCGGGGAGCTGTTTTTT
TRBV19	.	TRBD1	TRBJ2-2	CASMGQGISGELFF	TGTGCCAGTATGGGACAGGGGATCAGCGGGGAGCTGTTTTTT
TRBV7-2	few	.	TRBJ1-5	CASSSQSGGNQPQHF	TGTGCCAGCAGCTCCCAATCGGGGGGCAATCAGCCCCAGCATTTT
TRBV7-2	.	.	TRBJ1-3	CASSLYGNTIYF	TGTGCCAGCAGCTTATATGGAAACACCATATATTTT